The next 22 T cell receptor beta chains were all read from a single sample in a study of shared clonotypes between healthy human individuals. The data were produced by immunoSEQ multiplex PCR, yet TCRdb's version contains in-frame clones alone and is incomplete. There are millions of clones in the sample; 93% occur only once, and under 0.45% lies in the top ten. Sample: naive CD4+ T cells from PBMCs. The subset here: CD45RA+ positively selected. The receptors were sampled from a man between 18 and 29 years old in good health. Some clones in this sample may be carry-over from other donors' samples.

The gene calls are TRBV11-2 and TRBJ2-7; D unclear. From germline, CDR1 is SGHAT and CDR2 FQNNGV. This CDR3 region has 11 residues. V was cut by 1 base and J by 7 bases, with 5 bases left in between. As DNA, the CDR3 is TGTGCCAGCAGCTTAGTAGCAGAGCAGTACTTC. Its translation is CASSLVAEQYF.

J is TRBJ2-7 and V is TRBV21-1. TRBV21-1 is a listed pseudogene. There are 10 residues in the CDR3. The CDR3 loop is CASSLLGQYF. The CDR3 bases are TGTGCCAGCAGCCTCCTGGGGCAGTACTTC.

The CDR3 coding sequence is TGTGCCATCAGTGAGGTGCAGGGGACGGCTAACTATGGCTACACCTTC. Protein product: CAISEVQGTANYGYTF. The chain combines TRBV10-3 with TRBJ1-2, with TRBD1 as a possible D gene (6 bases). V lost 2 bases and J 0 bases, leaving 13 bases between the germline ends. The CDR3 length is 16 residues. Germline loops: CDR1 ENHRY, CDR2 SYGVKD.

V is TRBV7-6 and J is TRBJ1-2; TRBD1 is a possible D gene (5 bases). The CDR3 is 14 residues long. The ends were cut back, 1 base at V and 4 bases at J, with 10 bases in the middle. The V gene's germline CDR1 is SGHVS and CDR2 FNYEAQ. The DNA of the CDR3 is TGTGCCAGCAGCTTAGGGCAGGGATCCTATGGCTACACCTTC. This codes for CASSLGQGSYGYTF.

The V and J genes are TRBV28 and TRBJ2-3; 13 positions match TRBD2. The CDR3 totals 17 residues. The junction had 7 bases not matched to a gene; V was cut back by 4 bases and J by 3 bases. The germline CDR1 and CDR2 sequences are MDHEN and SYDVKM. The CDR3 bases are TGTGCCAGCAGTTCGCCGGGACTAGCGGGAAGTACAGATACGCAGTATTTT. It yields the protein CASSSPGLAGSTDTQYF.

This chain uses TRBV28 with TRBJ2-1; D is unresolved. CDR3 length: 13 residues. The germline V gene has CDR1 MDHEN and CDR2 SYDVKM. V dropped 5 bases and J dropped 8 bases, with 13 bases sitting between them. The CDR3 spells CASSPGGQDEQFF. CDR3 bases: TGTGCCAGCAGTCCCGGTGGGCAAGATGAGCAGTTCTTC.

V and J are TRBV5-1 and TRBJ2-7; 10 positions match TRBD2. The CDR3 length is 15 residues. After removal of 4 bases from V and 4 bases from J, the junction contained 8 bases not matched to a gene. Germline assignment: CDR1 SGHRS and CDR2 YFSETQ. The chain's CDR3 is CASSQITSGTYEQYF. The CDR3 region has the DNA TGCGCCAGCAGCCAAATAACTAGCGGGACGTACGAGCAGTACTTC.

The CDR3 region has the DNA TGTGCCAGCTCACGGGGAGACAGGGGTCCGTACTTC. Amino acid sequence: CASSRGDRGPYF. The chain uses TRBV18 and TRBJ2-7; 8 nucleotides align to TRBD1. CDR1 is KGHSH, CDR2 LQKENI, per germline. The CDR3 spans 12 residues. V shed 4 bases and J 12 bases; nucleotides not matched to a gene: 8. Drawing the rest from reference TRBV18 and TRBJ2-7, the complete variable domain is NAGVMQNPRHLVRRRGQEARLRCSPMKGHSHVYWYRQLPEEGLKFMVYLQKENIIDESGMPKERFSAEFPKEGPSILRIQQVVRGDSAAYFCASSRGDRGPYFGPGTRLTVT.

The V call is TRBV11-1, the J call TRBJ2-7; maybe TRBD2 (7 bases). V was clipped by 3 bases and J by 5 bases, with 17 bases between them. The CDR3 is 15 amino acids. The germline V gene encodes CDR1 SGHAT and CDR2 FQDESV (reference sequence). CDR3 sequence: CASSFGGHSTDEQYF. CDR3 in DNA: TGTGCCAGCAGCTTCGGGGGGCACAGTACGGACGAGCAGTACTTC.

Regarding this clone: Other DNA sequences from this sample encode an identical CDR3 as well. The chain carries TRBV5-1 and TRBJ2-6; no clear D. The CDR3 has 15 amino acids. The V end was cut by 0 bases, the J end by 2 bases, with 6 bases between. Germline values: CDR1 SGHRS, CDR2 YFSETQ. The CDR3 loop is CASSLVTAGANVLTF. The CDR3 DNA reads TGCGCCAGCAGCTTGGTTACGGCTGGGGCCAACGTCCTGACTTTC.

CDR3 in DNA: TGTGCCAGCAGTGAAGGGGTAGGGCCCTACGAGCAGTACTTC. Translation gives CASSEGVGPYEQYF. V gene TRBV6-1 combines with J gene TRBJ2-7; D gene ambiguous. V lost 1 base, J lost 2 bases, and 9 bases lay in between. There are 14 residues in the CDR3. Per the germline V gene, CDR1 is MNHNS and CDR2 is SASEGT.

As for this clone: Additional DNA sequences in this sample encode the identical CDR3. The rearrangement links TRBV5-4 to TRBJ2-7; D is perhaps TRBD1 or TRBD2 (5 bases each). Germline CDR1 is SGHNT and CDR2 is YYREEE (reference sequence). V was cut by 0 bases and J by 3 bases, with 7 bases left in between. CDR3 size: 13 residues. For the CDR3, the DNA is TGTGCCAGCAGCTTGGGGGGACGCTACGAGCAGTACTTC. Amino acids: CASSLGGRYEQYF.

V and J are TRBV27 and TRBJ1-4; TRBD1 matches 7 bases. V shed 5 bases and J 7 bases; nucleotides not matched to a gene: 4. The length of the CDR3 is 13 residues. The germline V gene encodes CDR1 MNHEY and CDR2 SMNVEV (reference sequence). The CDR3 here is CASSDREGEKLFF. The DNA for the CDR3 is TGTGCCAGCAGTGACAGGGAGGGTGAAAAACTGTTTTTT.

As regards this clone: The sample holds other DNA sequences that translate to the same CDR3. The chain employs TRBV5-4 and TRBJ2-1; 11 nucleotides align to TRBD2. CDR1 and CDR2 (germline): SGHNT, YYREEE (reference sequence). This CDR3 is 15 amino acids long. V shed 4 bases and J 7 bases; nucleotides not matched to a gene: 7. The CDR3 nucleotides are TGTGCCAGCAGCCCGCCGGGACTAGCGGCTAATGAGCAGTTCTTC. Its translation: CASSPPGLAANEQFF.

V gene TRBV6-1 combines with J gene TRBJ2-7, with D possibly matching TRBD1 (5 bases). CDR3 length: 15 amino acids. Germline V gene lookup returns CDR1 MNHNS and CDR2 SASEGT. V was pared by 7 bases and J by 4 bases, with 20 bases between. CDR3 region: CASTPKRQYLYEQYF. DNA for the CDR3: TGTGCCAGCACCCCAAAAAGACAGTACCTTTACGAGCAGTACTTC.

This clone was counted between two and nine times. The genes are TRBV11-2 and TRBJ1-1; the D gene is possibly TRBD1 (6 bases). V shed 5 bases and J shed 1 base, with 17 bases lying between them. Germline values: CDR1 SGHAT, CDR2 FQNNGV. The length of the CDR3 is 16 residues. CDR3 DNA sequence: TGTGCCAGCAGCCAGGGAAGAGGACAGAAGAACACTGAAGCTTTCTTT. It specifies CASSQGRGQKNTEAFF.

This chain connects TRBV19 to TRBJ1-1; D is unclear. The CDR3 extends over 16 amino acids. Germline V gene lookup returns CDR1 LNHDA and CDR2 SQIVND (reference sequence). Trimming shortened V by 1 base and J by 6 bases, and 18 bases separated the two germline ends. DNA for the CDR3: TGTGCCAGTAGTATAGCCGGAACGACGAACCACGCTGAAGCTTTCTTT. Its translation: CASSIAGTTNHAEAFF. Full variable domain (rest looked up from reference TRBV19 and TRBJ1-1): DGGITQSPKYLFRKEGQNVTLSCEQNLNHDAMYWYRQDPGQGLRLIYYSQIVNDFQKGDIAEGYSVSREKKESFPLTVTSAQKNPTAFYLCASSIAGTTNHAEAFFGQGTRLTVV.

In DNA, the CDR3 is TGCGCCAGTGGCCGGCTATTGGGGACCGGGGAGCTGTTTTTT. Amino acid sequence: CASGRLLGTGELFF. This chain joins TRBV4-3 and TRBJ2-2; the D is unclear. Trimming shortened V by 9 bases and J by 5 bases, and 16 bases separated the two germline ends. The germline CDR1 and CDR2 sequences are LGHNA and YSLEER. The length of the CDR3 is 14 residues.

The rearrangement links TRBV5-4 to TRBJ1-3; D might be TRBD1 (6 bases). The CDR3 sequence is 15 residues long. Deletions cut 0 bases from V and 5 bases from J, with 12 bases between. Germline lookup yields CDR1 SGHNT and CDR2 YYREEE (reference sequence). This CDR3 is CASSLEAGARNTIYF. In DNA, the CDR3 is TGTGCCAGCAGCTTGGAGGCAGGGGCTAGAAACACCATATATTTT.

This rearrangement joins TRBV6-5 to TRBJ2-5, with D unresolved. V was clipped by 4 bases and J by 1 base, with 16 bases between them. The germline CDR1 and CDR2 sequences are MNHEY and SVGAGI. The CDR3 runs 16 residues. The CDR3 region is CASSSSRWGIQETQYF. DNA of the CDR3: TGTGCCAGCAGTTCCTCCAGGTGGGGTATCCAAGAGACCCAGTACTTC.

V and J are TRBV4-1 and TRBJ1-4, with D possibly being TRBD1 (5 bases). This CDR3 spans 14 amino acids. Trimming left V 4 bases short and J 5 bases short, with 11 bases between. CDR1 and CDR2 from the germline V gene are MGHRA and YSYEKL. In nucleotides, the CDR3 is TGCGCCAGCAGCCTGGGACTGATCAATGAAAAACTGTTTTTT. This encodes CASSLGLINEKLFF.

V and J are TRBV5-4 and TRBJ2-1; 7 bases are a match to TRBD2. Trimming removed 4 bases from V and 0 bases from J; junction bases left unmatched: 10. Germline V gene lookup returns CDR1 SGHNT and CDR2 YYREEE (reference sequence). The CDR3 length is 17 residues. The CDR3 nucleotides are TGTGCCAGCAGCACGGGAGGACTGGGGAGCTCCTACAATGAGCAGTTCTTC. Its protein product is CASSTGGLGSSYNEQFF. Based on the CDR3 plus reference TRBV5-4 and TRBJ2-1, the full variable domain is ETGVTQSPTHLIKTRGQQVTLRCSSQSGHNTVSWYQQALGQGPQFIFQYYREEENGRGNFPPRFSGLQFPNYSSELNVNALELDDSALYLCASSTGGLGSSYNEQFFGPGTRLTVL.